This T cell receptor beta chain comes out of a study of blood T cell repertoires in COVID-19. Study summary: Samples of COVID-19 (acute and convalescent) were obtained from the United States, Italy and Spain. PBMCs, B-cell-depleted T cells, or T cells were the source of the cDNA or gDNA that made up the material.

This CDR3 is built from 14 residues. The germline CDR1 and CDR2 sequences are MNHEY and SMNVEV (reference sequence). Trimming took off 3 bases at V and 7 bases at J, with 15 bases between the two ends. Authors' data handling: Nucleated cell number was recorded as an estimate derived from reference gene primer amplification. Method: immunoSEQ multiplex PCR; TCRdb's copy keeps in-frame clones and lacks some. The V and J calls and clone size are taken from that table; D and trimming were inferred from the DNA. The sample lists over 110,000 clones, about 91% occurring once. Sequencing was carried out using peripheral blood. The TCR was taken from a human donor in a cohort sampled during active COVID-19. The rearrangement joins TRBV27 to TRBJ1-1; tentative D call: TRBD1 (6 bases). The CDR3 region is CASSFRGAEREAFF. The CDR3 DNA sequence: TGTGCCAGCAGTTTCCGGGGGGCTGAACGTGAAGCTTTCTTT.